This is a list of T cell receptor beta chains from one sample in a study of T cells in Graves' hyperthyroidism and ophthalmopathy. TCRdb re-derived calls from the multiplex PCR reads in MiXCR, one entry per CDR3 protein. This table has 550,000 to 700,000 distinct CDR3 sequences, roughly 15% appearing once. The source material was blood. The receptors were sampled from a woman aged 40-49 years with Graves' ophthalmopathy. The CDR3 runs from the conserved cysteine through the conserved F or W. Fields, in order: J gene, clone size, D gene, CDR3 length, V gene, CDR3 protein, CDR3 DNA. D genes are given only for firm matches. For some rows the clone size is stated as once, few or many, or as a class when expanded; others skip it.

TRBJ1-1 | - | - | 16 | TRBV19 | CASSMRGKTENTEAFF | TGTGCCAGTAGTATGAGGGGAAAGACAGAGAACACTGAAGCTTTCTTT
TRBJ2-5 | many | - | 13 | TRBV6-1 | CASSAGGPKTQYF | TGTGCCAGCAGTGCTGGAGGGCCGAAGACCCAGTACTTC
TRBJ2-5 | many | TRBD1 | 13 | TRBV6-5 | CASSRDRGETQYF | TGTGCCAGCAGCCGGGACAGGGGAGAGACCCAGTACTTC
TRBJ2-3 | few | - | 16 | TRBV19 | CASTPDDTLGTDTQYF | TGTGCCAGTACGCCCGATGACACCCTGGGCACAGATACGCAGTATTTT
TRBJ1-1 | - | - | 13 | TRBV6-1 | CASSPTASTEAFF | TGTGCCAGCAGTCCCACGGCGAGCACTGAAGCTTTCTTT
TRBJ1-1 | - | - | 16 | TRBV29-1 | CSVEDLETVAGTEAFF | TGCAGCGTTGAAGATCTGGAGACAGTCGCCGGCACTGAAGCTTTCTTT
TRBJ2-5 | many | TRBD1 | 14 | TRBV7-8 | CASSVGTGSKTQYF | TGTGCCAGCAGCGTGGGGACAGGCAGTAAGACCCAGTACTTC
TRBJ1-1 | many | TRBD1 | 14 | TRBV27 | CASIPMTGANEAFF | TGTGCCAGCATTCCTATGACAGGGGCCAATGAAGCTTTCTTT
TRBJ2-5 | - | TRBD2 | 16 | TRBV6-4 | CASSDAGLAGEETQYF | TGTGCCAGCAGTGACGCGGGACTAGCGGGAGAAGAGACCCAGTACTTC
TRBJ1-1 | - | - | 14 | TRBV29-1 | CSVEAVGGRTEAFF | TGCAGCGTTGAAGCCGTCGGGGGGAGGACTGAAGCTTTCTTT
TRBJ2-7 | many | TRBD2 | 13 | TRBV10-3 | CAMGKSGSNEQYF | TGTGCCATGGGTAAGAGCGGGAGTAACGAGCAGTACTTC
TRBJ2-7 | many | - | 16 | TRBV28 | CASSFLELRSSYEQYF | TGTGCCAGCAGTTTCCTAGAACTCAGGAGCTCCTACGAGCAGTACTTC
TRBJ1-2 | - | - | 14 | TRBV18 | CASSPSDTGVGYTF | TGTGCCAGCTCACCGTCGGACACGGGGGTAGGCTACACCTTC
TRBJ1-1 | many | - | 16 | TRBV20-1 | CSARQKGTGTNTEAFF | TGCAGTGCTAGACAAAAAGGAACCGGGACGAACACTGAAGCTTTCTTT
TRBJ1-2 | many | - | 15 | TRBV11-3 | CASSLDLDSRLGYTF | TGTGCCAGCAGCTTAGATCTGGACAGCCGGTTGGGCTACACCTTC
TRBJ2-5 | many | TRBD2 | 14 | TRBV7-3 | CASSPSGGDWTQYF | TGTGCCAGCAGCCCATCGGGGGGGGATTGGACCCAGTACTTC
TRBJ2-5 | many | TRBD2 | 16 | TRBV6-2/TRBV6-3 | CASSYPRREGRETQYF | TGTGCCAGCAGTTACCCCCGGCGGGAGGGTCGGGAGACCCAGTACTTC
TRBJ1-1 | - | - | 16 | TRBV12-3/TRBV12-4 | CASSTSTTATNTEAFF | TGTGCCAGCAGCACCTCGACCACAGCAACGAACACTGAAGCTTTCTTT
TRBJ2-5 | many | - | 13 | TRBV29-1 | CSVDVTLQETQYF | TGCAGCGTTGATGTCACCCTCCAAGAGACCCAGTACTTC
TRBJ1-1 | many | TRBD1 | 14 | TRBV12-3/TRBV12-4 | CASISGTGATEAFF | TGTGCCAGCATATCCGGGACAGGGGCCACTGAAGCTTTCTTT